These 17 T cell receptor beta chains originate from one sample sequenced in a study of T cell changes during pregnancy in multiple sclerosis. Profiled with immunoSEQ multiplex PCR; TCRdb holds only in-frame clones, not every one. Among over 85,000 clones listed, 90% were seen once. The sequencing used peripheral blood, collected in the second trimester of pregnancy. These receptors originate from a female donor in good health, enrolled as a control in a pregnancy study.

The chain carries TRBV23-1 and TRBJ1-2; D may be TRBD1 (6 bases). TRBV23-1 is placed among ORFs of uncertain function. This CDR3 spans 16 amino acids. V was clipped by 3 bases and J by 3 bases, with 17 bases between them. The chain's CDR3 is CASSHGSHGTHYGYTF. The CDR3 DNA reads TGCGCCAGCAGTCACGGCAGCCACGGGACACACTATGGCTACACCTTC.

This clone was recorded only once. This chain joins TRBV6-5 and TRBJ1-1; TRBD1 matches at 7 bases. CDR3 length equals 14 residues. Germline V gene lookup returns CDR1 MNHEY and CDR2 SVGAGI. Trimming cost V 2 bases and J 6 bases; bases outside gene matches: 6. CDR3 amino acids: CASSYRDSLSEAFF. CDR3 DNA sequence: TGTGCCAGCAGTTACCGGGACAGTCTTTCTGAAGCTTTCTTT.

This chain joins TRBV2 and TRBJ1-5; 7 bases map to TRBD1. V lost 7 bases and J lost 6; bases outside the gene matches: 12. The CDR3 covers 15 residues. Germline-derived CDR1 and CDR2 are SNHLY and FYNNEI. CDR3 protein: CASILTGRDGQPQHF. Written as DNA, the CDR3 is TGTGCCAGCATCCTGACAGGGCGGGATGGTCAGCCCCAGCATTTT.

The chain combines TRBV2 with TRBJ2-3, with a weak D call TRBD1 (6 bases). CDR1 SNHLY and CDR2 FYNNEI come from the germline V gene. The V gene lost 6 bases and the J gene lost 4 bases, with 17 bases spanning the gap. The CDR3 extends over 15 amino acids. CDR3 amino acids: CASSPDRGEADTQYF. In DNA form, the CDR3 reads TGTGCCAGCAGCCCGGACAGAGGTGAAGCAGATACGCAGTATTTT.

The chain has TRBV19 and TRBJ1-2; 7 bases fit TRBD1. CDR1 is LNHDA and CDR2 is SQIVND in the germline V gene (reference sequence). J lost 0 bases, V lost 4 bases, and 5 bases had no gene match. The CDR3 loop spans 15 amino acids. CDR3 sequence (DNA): TGTGCCAGTAGTAGGACAGGCCGAGCTAACTATGGCTACACCTTC. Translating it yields CASSRTGRANYGYTF.

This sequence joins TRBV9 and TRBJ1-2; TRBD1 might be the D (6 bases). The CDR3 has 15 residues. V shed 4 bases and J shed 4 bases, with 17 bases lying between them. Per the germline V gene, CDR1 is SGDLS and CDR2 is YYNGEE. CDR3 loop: CASSPFYREAYGYTF. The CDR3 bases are TGTGCCAGCAGCCCCTTTTACAGGGAAGCCTATGGCTACACCTTC. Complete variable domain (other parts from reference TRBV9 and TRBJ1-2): DSGVTQTPKHLITATGQRVTLRCSPRSGDLSVYWYQQSLDQGLQFLIQYYNGEERAKGNILERFSAQQFPDLHSELNLSSLELGDSALYFCASSPFYREAYGYTFGSGTRLTVV.

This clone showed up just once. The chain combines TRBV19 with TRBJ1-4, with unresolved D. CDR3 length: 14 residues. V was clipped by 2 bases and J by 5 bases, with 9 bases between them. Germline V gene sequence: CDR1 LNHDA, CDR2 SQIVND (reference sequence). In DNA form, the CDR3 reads TGTGCCAGTAGTATATTGAGAGAGAATGAAAAACTGTTTTTT. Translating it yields CASSILRENEKLFF.

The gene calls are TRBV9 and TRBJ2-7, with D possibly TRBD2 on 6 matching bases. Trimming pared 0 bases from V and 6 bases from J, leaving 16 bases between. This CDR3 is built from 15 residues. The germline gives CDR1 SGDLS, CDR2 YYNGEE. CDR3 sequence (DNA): TGTGCCAGCAGCGTAGACCCAGGGAGGAGCGGCGAGCAGTACTTC. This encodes CASSVDPGRSGEQYF. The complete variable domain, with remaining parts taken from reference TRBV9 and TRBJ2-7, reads DSGVTQTPKHLITATGQRVTLRCSPRSGDLSVYWYQQSLDQGLQFLIQYYNGEERAKGNILERFSAQQFPDLHSELNLSSLELGDSALYFCASSVDPGRSGEQYFGPGTRLTVT.

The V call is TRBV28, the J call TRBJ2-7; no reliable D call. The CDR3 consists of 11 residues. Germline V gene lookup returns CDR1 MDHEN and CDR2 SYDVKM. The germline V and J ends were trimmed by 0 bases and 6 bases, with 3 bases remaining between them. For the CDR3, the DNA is TGTGCCAGCAGTTTATGGGCCGAGCAGTACTTC. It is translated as CASSLWAEQYF.

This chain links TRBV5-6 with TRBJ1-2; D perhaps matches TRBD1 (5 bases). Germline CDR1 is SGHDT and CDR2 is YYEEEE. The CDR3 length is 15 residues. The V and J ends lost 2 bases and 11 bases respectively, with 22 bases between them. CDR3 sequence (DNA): TGTGCCAGCAGCTTTGGGGGGAACGGTGGACATCGGTACACCTTC. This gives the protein CASSFGGNGGHRYTF. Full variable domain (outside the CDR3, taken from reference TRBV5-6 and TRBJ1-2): DAGVTQSPTHLIKTRGQQVTLRCSPKSGHDTVSWYQQALGQGPQFIFQYYEEEERQRGNFPDRFSGHQFPNYSSELNVNALLLGDSALYLCASSFGGNGGHRYTFGSGTRLTVV.

CDR3 sequence reads: CASSGTVSNQPQHF. The CDR3 bases are TGTGCCAGCAGCGGGACAGTTAGCAATCAGCCCCAGCATTTT. The rearrangement joins TRBV2 to TRBJ1-5; TRBD1 aligns across 7 bases. The J segment lost 0 bases and the V segment lost 6 bases, leaving 2 bases of the junction unmatched. The CDR3 runs to 14 residues. Germline CDR1 SNHLY, CDR2 FYNNEI.

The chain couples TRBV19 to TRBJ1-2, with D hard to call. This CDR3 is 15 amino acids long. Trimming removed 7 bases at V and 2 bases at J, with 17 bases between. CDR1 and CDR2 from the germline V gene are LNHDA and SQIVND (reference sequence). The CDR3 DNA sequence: TGTGCCAGTACCCCCAGCCTAACGGGGAACTATGGCTACACCTTC. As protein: CASTPSLTGNYGYTF.

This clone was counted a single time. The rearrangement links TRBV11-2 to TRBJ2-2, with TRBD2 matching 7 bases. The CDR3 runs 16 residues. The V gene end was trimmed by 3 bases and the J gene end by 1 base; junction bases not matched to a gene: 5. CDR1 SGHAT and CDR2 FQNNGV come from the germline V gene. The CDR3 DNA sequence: TGTGCCAGCAGCTTTTCGGCGGGAGAGAACACCGGGGAGCTGTTTTTT. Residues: CASSFSAGENTGELFF.

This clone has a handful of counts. CDR3 sequence: CASTPGAGQFYYGYTF. The CDR3 coding sequence is TGTGCCAGTACTCCTGGGGCGGGGCAGTTTTACTATGGCTACACCTTC. The genes are TRBV19 and TRBJ1-2, with a weak D call TRBD1 (5 bases). V gave up 7 bases and J gave up 3 bases, with 21 bases separating them. This CDR3 spans 16 amino acids. The germline gives CDR1 LNHDA, CDR2 SQIVND (reference sequence).

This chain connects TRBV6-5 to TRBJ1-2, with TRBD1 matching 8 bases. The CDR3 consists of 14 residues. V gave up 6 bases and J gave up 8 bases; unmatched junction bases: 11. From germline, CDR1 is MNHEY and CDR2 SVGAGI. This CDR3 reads CASSPRAGGGGYTF. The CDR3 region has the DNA TGTGCCAGCAGCCCGCGGGCAGGGGGCGGAGGCTACACCTTC.

CDR3 DNA: TGTGCCAGCAGTTTCCCAGACAATGAGCAGTTCTTC. The encoded protein is CASSFPDNEQFF. The V call is TRBV27, the J call TRBJ2-1; D unclear. V lost 3 bases to trimming and J lost 5 bases, with 5 bases between them. Germline V CDR1 and CDR2: MNHEY, SMNVEV (reference sequence). The CDR3 totals 12 residues.

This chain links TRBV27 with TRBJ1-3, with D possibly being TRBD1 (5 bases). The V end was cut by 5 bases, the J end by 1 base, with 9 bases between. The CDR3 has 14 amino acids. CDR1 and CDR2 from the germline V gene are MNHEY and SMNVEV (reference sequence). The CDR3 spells CASSRGVSGNTIYF. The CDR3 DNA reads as TGTGCCAGCAGTCGGGGGGTATCTGGAAACACCATATATTTT.